Below are 18 T cell receptor beta chains sequenced from a single sample in a study of STAT5B mutations in CD4+ large granular lymphocyte leukemia. The repertoire was sequenced with immunoSEQ multiplex PCR; TCRdb's copy has only in-frame clones and lacks some. This sample has under 25,000 clones, with less than 80% found just once. The sample consisted of CD4+ T cells from blood buffy coats. These receptors were collected from a human donor in good health.

The chain combines TRBV28 with TRBJ1-2; a possible D gene is TRBD1 (6 bases). CDR1 and CDR2 (germline): MDHEN, SYDVKM. Trimming pared 2 bases from V and 5 bases from J, leaving 15 bases between. The CDR3 contains 15 residues. This CDR3 is CASSLEQGRGYGYTF. The CDR3 DNA reads TGTGCCAGCAGTTTAGAGCAGGGAAGGGGGTATGGCTACACCTTC.

This sequence joins TRBV5-6 and TRBJ2-7, with 7 bases lining up with TRBD1. Germline V gives CDR1 SGHDT, CDR2 YYEEEE. The trim removed 4 bases at V and 2 bases at J, leaving 6 bases unmatched. The CDR3 spans 14 residues. The chain's CDR3 is CASSARGFTYEQYF. CDR3 sequence (DNA): TGTGCCAGCAGCGCCAGGGGGTTCACCTACGAGCAGTACTTC.

The gene calls are TRBV7-2 and TRBJ2-7, with a tentative D call TRBD1 (6 bases). The CDR3 sequence is 12 residues long. Trimming cost V 3 bases and J 5 bases, with 8 bases left between them. Per the germline V gene, CDR1 is SGHTA and CDR2 is FQGNSA. The CDR3 DNA reads as TGTGCCAGCAGCTTTCACAGGGACGAGCAGTACTTC. It yields the protein CASSFHRDEQYF.

This clone was found once. This chain connects TRBV28 to TRBJ2-7; 8 bases map to TRBD2. This CDR3 has 13 amino acids. V trimming: 6 bases; J trimming: 6 bases; junction bases outside the gene matches: 7. Germline CDR1 is MDHEN and CDR2 is SYDVKM. DNA for the CDR3: TGTGCCAGCAGGGGCGGGGGGTTTGGCGAGCAGTACTTC. This codes for CASRGGGFGEQYF.

The chain recombines TRBV28 with TRBJ1-1; TRBD1 is a possible D gene (5 bases). The CDR3 covers 14 residues. Deletions cut 7 bases from V and 6 bases from J, with 18 bases between. Germline CDR1 MDHEN, CDR2 SYDVKM. CDR3 DNA: TGTGCCAGCACTCCAATTGGCGGGGGAGCTGAAGCTTTCTTT. This translates into CASTPIGGGAEAFF.

J is TRBJ2-7 and V is TRBV28, with 7 bases fitting TRBD2. The CDR3 spans 15 residues. The V gene end was trimmed by 6 bases and the J gene end by 6 bases; junction bases not matched to a gene: 14. Germline values: CDR1 MDHEN, CDR2 SYDVKM. The CDR3 loop is CASSPRDYESLEQYF. The CDR3 DNA follows: TGTGCCAGCAGCCCTCGGGACTACGAGTCGCTCGAGCAGTACTTC.

The chain carries TRBV5-1 and TRBJ2-1; D is possibly TRBD1 or TRBD2 (5 bases each). The germline V and J ends were trimmed by 1 base and 6 bases, with 11 bases remaining between them. This CDR3 spans 14 amino acids. From germline, CDR1 is SGHRS and CDR2 YFSETQ. The CDR3 nucleotides read TGCGCCAGCAGCTTGAGAGGGGATGGCAATGAGCAGTTCTTC. This translates into CASSLRGDGNEQFF. Drawing the rest from reference TRBV5-1 and TRBJ2-1, the complete variable domain is KAGVTQTPRYLIKTRGQQVTLSCSPISGHRSVSWYQQTPGQGLQFLFEYFSETQRNKGNFPGRFSGRQFSNSRSEMNVSTLELGDSALYLCASSLRGDGNEQFFGPGTRLTVL.

This clone came up a few times. CDR3 coding DNA: TGTGCCAGCAGTGCGGGGAGGGACACTGAAGCTTTCTTT. Translating it yields CASSAGRDTEAFF. J is TRBJ1-1 and V is TRBV6-4; D ambiguous. V lost 4 bases and J lost 3, with 9 bases in between. CDR1 and CDR2 (germline): MRHNA, SNTAGT. The CDR3 consists of 13 residues.

V gene TRBV15 combines with J gene TRBJ1-2; no definite D call. CDR3 length equals 17 residues. V gave up 0 bases and J gave up 4 bases, with 18 bases separating them. Germline V lookup: CDR1 LNHNV, CDR2 YYDKDF (reference sequence). The CDR3 loop reads CATSRDEAEGRIYGYTF. Here the CDR3 DNA reads TGTGCCACCAGCAGAGATGAGGCCGAAGGGAGAATCTATGGCTACACCTTC. Together with reference TRBV15 and TRBJ1-2, the CDR3 gives the full variable domain: DAMVIQNPRYQVTQFGKPVTLSCSQTLNHNVMYWYQQKSSQAPKLLFHYYDKDFNNEADTPDNFQSRRPNTSFCFLDIRSPGLGDTAMYLCATSRDEAEGRIYGYTFGSGTRLTVV.

This rearrangement joins TRBV7-9 to TRBJ2-7; D tentatively reads TRBD1 or TRBD2 (5 bases each). Per germline, CDR1 SEHNR and CDR2 FQNEAQ (reference sequence). The V gene lost 2 bases and the J gene lost 5 bases, with 10 bases spanning the gap. The CDR3 is 13 residues long. The CDR3 spells CASSLRGPHEQYF. CDR3 nucleotides: TGTGCCAGCAGCTTACGGGGACCCCACGAGCAGTACTTC.

This rearrangement joins TRBV9 to TRBJ1-5; tentatively, D is TRBD1 (5 bases). The V end lost 2 bases, the J end lost 0 bases, and 6 bases lay between the germline ends. Germline V CDR1 and CDR2: SGDLS, YYNGEE. CDR3 length equals 14 residues. This chain's CDR3 is CASSVGASNQPQHF. The CDR3 DNA sequence: TGTGCCAGCAGCGTCGGGGCTAGCAATCAGCCCCAGCATTTT.

The V and J genes are TRBV11-2 and TRBJ1-1; D may be TRBD1 (6 bases). Germline CDR1 SGHAT, CDR2 FQNNGV. The CDR3 length is 13 residues. The V and J ends lost 5 bases and 5 bases respectively, with 12 bases between them. In DNA, the CDR3 is TGTGCCAGCAGCCTTGACAGGCAAACTGAAGCTTTCTTT. Its protein product is CASSLDRQTEAFF.

There are a few counts of this clone. The V and J genes are TRBV2 and TRBJ1-6, with TRBD1 identical over 9 bases. Germline-derived CDR1 and CDR2 are SNHLY and FYNNEI. J was trimmed by 1 base and V by 10 bases; bases with no gene match: 8. The CDR3 spans 16 residues. The CDR3 is CATTQGAQSYNSPLHF. The CDR3 DNA is TGTGCCACCACACAGGGGGCACAGTCCTATAATTCACCCCTCCACTTT. Full variable domain (remainder filled in from reference TRBV2 and TRBJ1-6): EPEVTQTPSHQVTQMGQEVILRCVPISNHLYFYWYRQILGQKVEFLVSFYNNEISEKSEIFDDQFSVERPDGSNFTLKIRSTKLEDSAMYFCATTQGAQSYNSPLHFGNGTRLTVT.

The V gene is TRBV5-5, the J gene TRBJ1-2; no clear D. The V end was cut by 0 bases, the J end by 4 bases, with 4 bases between. The CDR3 consists of 12 residues. Per the germline V gene, CDR1 is SGHKS and CDR2 is YYEKEE (reference sequence). CDR3 DNA sequence: TGTGCCAGCAGCTTGGATATCTATGGCTACACCTTC. It encodes CASSLDIYGYTF.

This chain connects TRBV6-1 to TRBJ1-2, with TRBD1 as a possible D gene (6 bases). Trimming took 3 bases from V and 4 from J, leaving 9 bases between them. Germline assignment: CDR1 MNHNS and CDR2 SASEGT. The CDR3 is 13 residues long. The CDR3 nucleotides are TGTGCCAGCAGTGAGAGGACAGTCTATGGCTACACCTTC. This sequence encodes CASSERTVYGYTF.

This rearrangement joins TRBV4-2 to TRBJ1-3; D not resolved. The CDR3 runs 14 residues. The germline V gene has CDR1 LGHNA and CDR2 YNFKEQ. Trimming shortened V by 5 bases and J by 2 bases, and 10 bases separated the two germline ends. For the CDR3, the DNA is TGTGCCAGCAGCGACGGGGAGACTGGAAACACCATATATTTT. It specifies CASSDGETGNTIYF.

The chain has TRBV28 and TRBJ2-1; 14 bases map to TRBD2. This CDR3 has 16 residues. J was trimmed by 10 bases and V by 6 bases; bases with no gene match: 11. Germline CDR1 MDHEN, CDR2 SYDVKM. The chain's CDR3 is CASRREGLAGGQEQFF. For the CDR3, the DNA is TGTGCCAGCAGACGTGAAGGACTAGCGGGGGGCCAGGAGCAGTTCTTC.

The chain has TRBV9 and TRBJ2-7; 9 nucleotides match TRBD1. CDR1 is SGDLS, CDR2 YYNGEE, per germline. The CDR3 sequence is 15 residues long. The trim removed 0 bases at V and 3 bases at J, leaving 4 bases unmatched. The CDR3 nucleotides read TGTGCCAGCAGCGTAGAGAGACAGGGGGACTACGAGCAGTACTTC. Translated: CASSVERQGDYEQYF.